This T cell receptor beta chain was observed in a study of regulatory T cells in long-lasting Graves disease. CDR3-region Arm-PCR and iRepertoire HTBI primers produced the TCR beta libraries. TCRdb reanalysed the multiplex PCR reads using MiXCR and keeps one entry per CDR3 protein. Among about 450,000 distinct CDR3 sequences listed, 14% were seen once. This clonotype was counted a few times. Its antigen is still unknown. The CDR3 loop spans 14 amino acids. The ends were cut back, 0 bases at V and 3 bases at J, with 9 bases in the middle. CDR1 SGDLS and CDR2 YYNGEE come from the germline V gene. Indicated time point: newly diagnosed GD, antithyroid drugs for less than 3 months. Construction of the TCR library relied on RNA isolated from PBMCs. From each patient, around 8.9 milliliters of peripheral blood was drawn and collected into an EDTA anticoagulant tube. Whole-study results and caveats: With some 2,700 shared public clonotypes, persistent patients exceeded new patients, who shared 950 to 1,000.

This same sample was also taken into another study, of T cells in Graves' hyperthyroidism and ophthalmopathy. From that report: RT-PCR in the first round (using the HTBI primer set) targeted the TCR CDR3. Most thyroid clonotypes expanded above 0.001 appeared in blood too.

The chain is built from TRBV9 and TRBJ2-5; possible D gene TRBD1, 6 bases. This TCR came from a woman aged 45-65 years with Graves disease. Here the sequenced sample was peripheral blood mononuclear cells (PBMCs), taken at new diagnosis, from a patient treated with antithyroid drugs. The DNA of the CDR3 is TGTGCCAGCAGCGTAGCCAGGGGCGAAGAGACCCAGTACTTC. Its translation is CASSVARGEETQYF.